The 12 T cell receptor beta chains below come from one sample, sequenced in a study of OX40 agonist ivuxolimab in advanced cancers. The protocol was immunoSEQ multiplex PCR, while the TCRdb copy is restricted to in-frame clones and leaves out a portion. The sample holds about 86,000 clones; approximately 92% are singletons and the top ten take approximately 0.19%. The starting material was CD4+ or CD8+ T cells sorted from blood, obtained in a trial of the OX40 agonist ivuxolimab. The receptors shown here come from an adult with an advanced solid tumor such as melanoma, head and neck, liver or kidney cancer.

The chain uses TRBV7-9 and TRBJ2-5; D is unclear. CDR1 is SEHNR, CDR2 FQNEAQ, per germline (reference sequence). The CDR3 runs 10 residues. V was pared by 5 bases and J by 5 bases, with 3 bases between. CDR3 sequence: CASSEETQYF. The CDR3 DNA follows: TGTGCCAGCAGCGAGGAGACCCAGTACTTC.

J is TRBJ2-2 and V is TRBV27; D gene uncertain. Germline V lookup: CDR1 MNHEY, CDR2 SMNVEV (reference sequence). The CDR3 consists of 13 residues. V lost 6 bases, J lost 7 bases, and 12 bases lay in between. CDR3 residues: CASSGTLGGELFF. CDR3 coding DNA: TGTGCCAGCAGCGGAACGTTGGGCGGGGAGCTGTTTTTT.

The V gene is TRBV2, the J gene TRBJ2-2; D unclear. Looked up from germline, CDR1 is SNHLY and CDR2 is FYNNEI. The V end lost 4 bases, the J end lost 2 bases, and 11 bases lay between the germline ends. This CDR3 has 15 amino acids. The CDR3: CASSGKTANTGELFF. The CDR3 nucleotides are TGTGCCAGCAGTGGGAAAACAGCCAACACCGGGGAGCTGTTTTTT.

This chain uses TRBV5-1 with TRBJ1-2; D is undetermined. The CDR3 loop spans 13 amino acids. In germline, CDR1 is SGHRS, CDR2 YFSETQ. V dropped 2 bases and J dropped 2 bases, with 7 bases sitting between them. The CDR3 region is CASSFDNNYGYTF. CDR3 DNA sequence: TGCGCCAGCAGCTTTGATAACAACTATGGCTACACCTTC. The entire variable domain, with the rest obtained from reference TRBV5-1 and TRBJ1-2, is as follows: KAGVTQTPRYLIKTRGQQVTLSCSPISGHRSVSWYQQTPGQGLQFLFEYFSETQRNKGNFPGRFSGRQFSNSRSEMNVSTLELGDSALYLCASSFDNNYGYTFGSGTRLTVV.

This chain joins TRBV5-1 and TRBJ1-1, with TRBD1 matching over 12 bases. Germline trimming cut 0 bases from V and 11 bases from J; bases unmatched to any gene: 5. The CDR3 has 14 residues. Germline CDR1 and CDR2: SGHRS and YFSETQ. The CDR3 reads CASSLDRDRGPAFF. In nucleotides, the CDR3 is TGCGCCAGCAGCTTGGATCGGGACAGGGGGCCGGCTTTCTTT.

The chain joins TRBV4-1 to TRBJ2-5; possible D gene TRBD2, 5 bases. Between the trimmed V and J ends, which lost 4 bases and 1 base, there was a span of 13 bases. Germline CDR1 is MGHRA and CDR2 is YSYEKL. This CDR3 region has 15 residues. In DNA form, the CDR3 reads TGCGCCAGCAGCCCCGGGGTTTTGGGCCAAGAGACCCAGTACTTC. Encoded protein: CASSPGVLGQETQYF.

V gene TRBV5-4 combines with J gene TRBJ1-1, with TRBD1 matching over 9 bases. Trimming cost V 4 bases and J 1 base; bases outside gene matches: 5. This CDR3 is 15 amino acids long. Germline lookup yields CDR1 SGHNT and CDR2 YYREEE (reference sequence). CDR3 protein: CASSLGQGRNTEAFF. Written as DNA, the CDR3 is TGTGCCAGCAGCCTTGGACAGGGGAGGAACACTGAAGCTTTCTTT.

This clone appeared a single time. The rearrangement joins TRBV6-5 to TRBJ1-2, with 10 bases that match TRBD1. The V segment lost 2 bases and the J segment 8 bases; nucleotides outside the gene matches: 11. Germline CDR1 and CDR2: MNHEY and SVGAGI. The CDR3 covers 16 residues. CDR3 sequence: CASSYGRQGATGGYTF. CDR3 coding DNA: TGTGCCAGCAGTTACGGACGACAGGGGGCAACTGGCGGCTACACCTTC.

V is TRBV7-2 and J is TRBJ2-1; 13 bases fit TRBD2. Germline CDR1 SGHTA, CDR2 FQGNSA. CDR3 size: 19 residues. Trimming cost V 5 bases and J 0 bases; bases outside gene matches: 10. The CDR3 DNA follows: TGTGCCAGCAGCCCAAGGGGGACTAGCGGGACCGGCTCCTACAATGAGCAGTTCTTC. Protein sequence: CASSPRGTSGTGSYNEQFF.

The chain has TRBV28 and TRBJ1-1, with D hard to call. The CDR3 runs to 12 residues. CDR1 is MDHEN, CDR2 SYDVKM, per germline. V was cut by 4 bases and J by 7 bases, with 10 bases left in between. The CDR3 region is CASSSGQIEAFF. For the CDR3, the DNA is TGTGCCAGCAGTTCTGGGCAGATTGAAGCTTTCTTT.

J is TRBJ1-1 and V is TRBV7-8, with 7 bases that match TRBD1. CDR1 is SGHVS, CDR2 FQNEAQ, per germline. The V gene end was trimmed by 2 bases and the J gene end by 8 bases; junction bases not matched to a gene: 2. This CDR3 is built from 12 residues. For the CDR3, the DNA is TGTGCCAGCAGCTTACCGGGACAGGAAGCTTTCTTT. Its translation: CASSLPGQEAFF.

The V call is TRBV28, the J call TRBJ1-4, with D maybe TRBD1 (6 bases). CDR1 is MDHEN, CDR2 SYDVKM, per germline. The CDR3 consists of 15 residues. V was cut by 5 bases and J by 2 bases, with 12 bases left in between. The CDR3 sequence: CASSIPGATNEKLFF. The CDR3 region has the DNA TGTGCCAGCAGTATCCCAGGGGCCACTAATGAAAAACTGTTTTTT.